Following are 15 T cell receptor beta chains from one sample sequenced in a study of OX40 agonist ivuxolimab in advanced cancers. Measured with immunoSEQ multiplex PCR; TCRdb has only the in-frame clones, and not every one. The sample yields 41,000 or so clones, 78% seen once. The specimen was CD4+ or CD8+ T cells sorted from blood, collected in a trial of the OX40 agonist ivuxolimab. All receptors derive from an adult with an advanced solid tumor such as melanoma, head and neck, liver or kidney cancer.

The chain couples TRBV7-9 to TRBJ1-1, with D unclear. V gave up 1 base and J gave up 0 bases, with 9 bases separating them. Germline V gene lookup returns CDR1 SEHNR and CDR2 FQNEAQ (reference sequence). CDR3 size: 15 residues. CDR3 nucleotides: TGTGCCAGCAGCTTAGGAGCAGGATTGAACACTGAAGCTTTCTTT. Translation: CASSLGAGLNTEAFF. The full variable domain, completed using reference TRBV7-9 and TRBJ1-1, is DTGVSQNPRHKITKRGQNVTFRCDPISEHNRLYWYRQTLGQGPEFLTYFQNEAQLEKSRLLSDRFSAERPKGSFSTLEIQRTEQGDSAMYLCASSLGAGLNTEAFFGQGTRLTVV.

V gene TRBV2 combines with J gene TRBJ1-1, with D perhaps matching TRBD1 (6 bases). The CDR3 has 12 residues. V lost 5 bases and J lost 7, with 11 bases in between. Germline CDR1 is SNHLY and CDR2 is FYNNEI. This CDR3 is CASSRQDFEAFF. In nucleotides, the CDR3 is TGTGCCAGCAGTAGACAGGATTTTGAAGCTTTCTTT.

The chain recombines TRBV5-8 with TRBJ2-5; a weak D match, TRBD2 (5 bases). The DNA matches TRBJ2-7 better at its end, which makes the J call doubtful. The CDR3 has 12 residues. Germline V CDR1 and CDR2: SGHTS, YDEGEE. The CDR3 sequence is CASNRLAHEQYF. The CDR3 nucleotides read TGTGCCAGCAACCGGCTAGCCCACGAGCAGTACTTC.

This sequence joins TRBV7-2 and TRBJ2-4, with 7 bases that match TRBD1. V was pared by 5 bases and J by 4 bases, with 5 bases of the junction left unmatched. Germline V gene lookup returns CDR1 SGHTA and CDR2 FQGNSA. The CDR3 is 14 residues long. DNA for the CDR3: TGTGCCAGCAGCACGGACAGGTGGAAAAACATTCAGTACTTC. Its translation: CASSTDRWKNIQYF. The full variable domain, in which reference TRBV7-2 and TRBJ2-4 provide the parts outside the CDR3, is GAGVSQSPSNKVTEKGKDVELRCDPISGHTALYWYRQSLGQGLEFLIYFQGNSAPDKSGLPSDRFSAERTGGSVSTLTIQRTQQEDSAVYLCASSTDRWKNIQYFGAGTRLSVL.

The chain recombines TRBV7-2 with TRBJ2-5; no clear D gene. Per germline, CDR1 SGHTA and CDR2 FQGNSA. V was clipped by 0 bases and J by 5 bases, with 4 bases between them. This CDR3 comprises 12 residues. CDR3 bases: TGTGCCAGCAGCTTAGCACAGGAGACCCAGTACTTC. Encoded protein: CASSLAQETQYF.

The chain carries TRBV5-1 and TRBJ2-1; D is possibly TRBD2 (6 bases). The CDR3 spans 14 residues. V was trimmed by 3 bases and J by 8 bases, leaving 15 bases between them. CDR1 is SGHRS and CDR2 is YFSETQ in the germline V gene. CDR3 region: CASSSYGLPDEQFF. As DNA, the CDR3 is TGCGCCAGCAGCTCCTACGGACTACCGGATGAGCAGTTCTTC.

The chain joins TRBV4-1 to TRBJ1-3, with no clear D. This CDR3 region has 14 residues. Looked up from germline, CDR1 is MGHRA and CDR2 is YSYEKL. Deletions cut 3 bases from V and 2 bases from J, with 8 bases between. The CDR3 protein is CASSQPSTGNTIYF. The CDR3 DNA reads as TGCGCCAGCAGCCAGCCCAGTACTGGAAACACCATATATTTT.

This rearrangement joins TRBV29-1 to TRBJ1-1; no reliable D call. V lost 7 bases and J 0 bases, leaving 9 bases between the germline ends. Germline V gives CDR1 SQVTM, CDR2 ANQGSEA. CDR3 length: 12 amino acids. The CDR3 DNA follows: TGCAGCGGAGAGGGAATGAACACTGAAGCTTTCTTT. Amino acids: CSGEGMNTEAFF.

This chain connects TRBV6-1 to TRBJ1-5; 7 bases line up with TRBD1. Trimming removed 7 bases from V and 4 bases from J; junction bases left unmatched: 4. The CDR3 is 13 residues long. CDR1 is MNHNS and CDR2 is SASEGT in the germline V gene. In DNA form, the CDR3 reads TGTGCCAGCACGGGACAGCATAATCAGCCCCAGCATTTT. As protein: CASTGQHNQPQHF.

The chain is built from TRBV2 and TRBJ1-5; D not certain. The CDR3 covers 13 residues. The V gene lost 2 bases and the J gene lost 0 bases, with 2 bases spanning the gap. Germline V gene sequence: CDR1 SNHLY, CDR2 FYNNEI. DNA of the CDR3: TGTGCCAGCAGTGAAAATAGCAATCAGCCCCAGCATTTT. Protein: CASSENSNQPQHF.

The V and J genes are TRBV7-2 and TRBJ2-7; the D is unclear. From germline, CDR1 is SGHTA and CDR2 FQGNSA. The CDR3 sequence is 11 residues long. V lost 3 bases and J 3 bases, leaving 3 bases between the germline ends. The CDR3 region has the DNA TGTGCCAGCAGCTTCCTCTACGAGCAGTACTTC. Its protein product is CASSFLYEQYF.

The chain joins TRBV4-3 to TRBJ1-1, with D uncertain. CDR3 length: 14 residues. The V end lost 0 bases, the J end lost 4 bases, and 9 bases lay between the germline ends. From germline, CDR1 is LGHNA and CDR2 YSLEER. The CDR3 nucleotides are TGCGCCAGCAGCCAAGAATTCACGGGCACTGAAGCTTTCTTT. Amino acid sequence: CASSQEFTGTEAFF.

CDR3 DNA: TGTGCCAGTAGTAGGGGGACAGGCGGTGTCCTAATCTATGGCTACACCTTC. This sequence encodes CASSRGTGGVLIYGYTF. The genes are TRBV19 and TRBJ1-2, with 8 bases aligning to TRBD1. Germline values: CDR1 LNHDA, CDR2 SQIVND (reference sequence). This CDR3 region has 17 residues. The ends lost 4 bases at V and 4 bases at J; junction bases unmatched: 14.

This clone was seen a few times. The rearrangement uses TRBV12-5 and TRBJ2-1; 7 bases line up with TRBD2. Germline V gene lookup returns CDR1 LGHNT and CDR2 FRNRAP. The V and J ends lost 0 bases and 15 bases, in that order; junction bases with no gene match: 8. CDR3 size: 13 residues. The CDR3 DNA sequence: TGTGCTAGTGGTTTGGTAGGGTGGACTAGGCCGTTCTTC. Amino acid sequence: CASGLVGWTRPFF.

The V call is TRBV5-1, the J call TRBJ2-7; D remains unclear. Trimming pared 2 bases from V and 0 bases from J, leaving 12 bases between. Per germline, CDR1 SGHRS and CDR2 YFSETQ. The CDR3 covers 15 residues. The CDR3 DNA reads TGCGCCAGCAGCTTTCGGGCTCAAAACTCCTACGAGCAGTACTTC. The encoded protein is CASSFRAQNSYEQYF.